This note documents a single TCR beta chain sequence. This sample is drawn from a study of blood T cell repertoires in COVID-19. Study context: Acute and convalescent COVID-19 specimens originated in the United States, Italy and Spain. Sources were T cells, B-cell-depleted T cells, or PBMCs; the material itself was cDNA or gDNA.

Up to 2 weeks before entering the study, exposed participants had met a COVID-19 case. In the authors' methods: Amplification of reference gene primers provided the estimated nucleated cell counts. Sequencing used immunoSEQ multiplex PCR; TCRdb keeps in-frame clones, though not all of them. The V and J calls and clone size were taken over from that table, and D and trimming were inferred from the DNA. The table includes approximately 220,000 clones, approximately 86% detected once. Specimen: PBMCs or T cells enriched from blood (not recorded which). The clonotype comes from a woman in her thirties who had been exposed to COVID-19.

The CDR3 region is CASSFRTGGNEQFF. DNA for the CDR3: TGCGCCAGCAGCTTCAGGACAGGGGGCAATGAGCAGTTCTTC. The chain employs TRBV5-1 and TRBJ2-1; TRBD1 aligns across 10 bases. Germline trimming cut 2 bases from V and 6 bases from J; bases unmatched to any gene: 2. Germline V gives CDR1 SGHRS, CDR2 YFSETQ. This CDR3 has 14 amino acids.